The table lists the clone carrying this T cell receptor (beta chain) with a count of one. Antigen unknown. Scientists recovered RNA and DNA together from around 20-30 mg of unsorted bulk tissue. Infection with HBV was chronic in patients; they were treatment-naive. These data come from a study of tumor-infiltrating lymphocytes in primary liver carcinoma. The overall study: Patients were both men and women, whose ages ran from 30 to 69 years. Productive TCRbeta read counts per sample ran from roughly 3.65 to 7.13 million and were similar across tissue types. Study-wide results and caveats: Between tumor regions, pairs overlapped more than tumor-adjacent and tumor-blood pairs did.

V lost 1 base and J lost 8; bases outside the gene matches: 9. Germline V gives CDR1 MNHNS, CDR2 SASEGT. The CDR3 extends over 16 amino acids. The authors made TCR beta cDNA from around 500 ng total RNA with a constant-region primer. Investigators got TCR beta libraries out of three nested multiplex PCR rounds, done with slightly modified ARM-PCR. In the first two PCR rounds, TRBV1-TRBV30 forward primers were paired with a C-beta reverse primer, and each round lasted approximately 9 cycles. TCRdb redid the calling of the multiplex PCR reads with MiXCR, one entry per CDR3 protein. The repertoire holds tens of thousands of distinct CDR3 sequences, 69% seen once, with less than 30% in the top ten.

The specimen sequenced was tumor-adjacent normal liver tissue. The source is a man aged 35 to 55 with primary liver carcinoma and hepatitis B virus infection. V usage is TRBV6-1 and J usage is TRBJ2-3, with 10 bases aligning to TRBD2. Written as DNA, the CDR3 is TGTGCCAGCAGTGAAGAAGCGGGAGGGGGGACAAGTACGCAGTATTTT. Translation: CASSEEAGGGTSTQYF.